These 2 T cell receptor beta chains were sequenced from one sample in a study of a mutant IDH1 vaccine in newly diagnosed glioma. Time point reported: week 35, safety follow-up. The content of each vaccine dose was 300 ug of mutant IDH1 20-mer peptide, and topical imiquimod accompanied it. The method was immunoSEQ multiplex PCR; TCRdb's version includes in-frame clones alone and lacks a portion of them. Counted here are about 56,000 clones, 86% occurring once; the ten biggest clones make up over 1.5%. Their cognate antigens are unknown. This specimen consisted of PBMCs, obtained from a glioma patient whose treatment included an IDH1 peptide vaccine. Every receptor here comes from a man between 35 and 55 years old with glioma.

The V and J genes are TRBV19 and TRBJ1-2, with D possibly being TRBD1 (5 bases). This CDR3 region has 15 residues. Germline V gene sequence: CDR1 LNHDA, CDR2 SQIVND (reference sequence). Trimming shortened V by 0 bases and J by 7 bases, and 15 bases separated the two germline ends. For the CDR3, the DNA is TGTGCCAGTAGTATAGATCTATTAAGGCAGGGTGGCTACACCTTC. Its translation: CASSIDLLRQGGYTF.

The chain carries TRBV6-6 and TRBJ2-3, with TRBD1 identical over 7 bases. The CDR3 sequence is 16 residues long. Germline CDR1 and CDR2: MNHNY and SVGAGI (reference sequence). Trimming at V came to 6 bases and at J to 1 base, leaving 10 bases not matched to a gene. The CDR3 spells CASSPLDRAGTDTQYF. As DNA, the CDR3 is TGTGCCAGCAGCCCGCTTGACAGGGCTGGCACAGATACGCAGTATTTT.